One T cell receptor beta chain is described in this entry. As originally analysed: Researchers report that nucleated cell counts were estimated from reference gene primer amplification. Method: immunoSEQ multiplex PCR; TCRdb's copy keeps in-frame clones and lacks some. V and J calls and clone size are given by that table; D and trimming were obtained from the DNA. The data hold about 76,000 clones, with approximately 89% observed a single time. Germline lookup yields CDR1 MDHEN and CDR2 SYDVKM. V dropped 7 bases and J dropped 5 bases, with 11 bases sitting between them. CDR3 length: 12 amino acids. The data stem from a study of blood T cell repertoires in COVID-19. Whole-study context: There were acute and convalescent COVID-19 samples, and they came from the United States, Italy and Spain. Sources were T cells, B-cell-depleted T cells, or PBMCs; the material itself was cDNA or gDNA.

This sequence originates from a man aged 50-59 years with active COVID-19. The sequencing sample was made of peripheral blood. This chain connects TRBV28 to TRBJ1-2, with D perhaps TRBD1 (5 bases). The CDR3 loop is CASKGQPYGYTF. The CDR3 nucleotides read TGTGCCAGCAAGGGGCAACCTTATGGCTACACCTTC.